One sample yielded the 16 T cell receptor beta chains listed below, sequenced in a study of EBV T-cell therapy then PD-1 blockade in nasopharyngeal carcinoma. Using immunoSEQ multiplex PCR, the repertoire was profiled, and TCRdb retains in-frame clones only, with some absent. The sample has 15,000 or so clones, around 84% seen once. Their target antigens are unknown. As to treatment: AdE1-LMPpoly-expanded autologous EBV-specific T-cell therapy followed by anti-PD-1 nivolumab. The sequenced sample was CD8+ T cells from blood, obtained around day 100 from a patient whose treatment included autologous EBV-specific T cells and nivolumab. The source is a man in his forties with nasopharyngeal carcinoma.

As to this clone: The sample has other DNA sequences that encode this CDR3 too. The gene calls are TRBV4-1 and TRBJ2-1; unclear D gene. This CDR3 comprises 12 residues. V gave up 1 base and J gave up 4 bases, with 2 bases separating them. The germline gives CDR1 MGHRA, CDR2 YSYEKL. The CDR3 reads CASSQVYNEQFF. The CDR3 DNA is TGCGCCAGCAGCCAAGTGTACAATGAGCAGTTCTTC.

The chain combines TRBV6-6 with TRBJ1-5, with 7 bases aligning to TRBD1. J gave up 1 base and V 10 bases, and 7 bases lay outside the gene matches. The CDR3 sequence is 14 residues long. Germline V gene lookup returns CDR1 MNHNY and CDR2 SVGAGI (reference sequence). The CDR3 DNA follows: TGTGCCACCAGACAGGGCTTAAGCAATCAGCCCCAGCATTTT. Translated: CATRQGLSNQPQHF.

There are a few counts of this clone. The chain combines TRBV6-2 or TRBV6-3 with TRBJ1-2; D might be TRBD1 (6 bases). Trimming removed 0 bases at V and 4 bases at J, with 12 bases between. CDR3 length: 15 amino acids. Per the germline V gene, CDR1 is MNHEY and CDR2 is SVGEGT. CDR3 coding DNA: TGTGCCAGCAGTTACTCGTCGGGGGGCGCCTATGGCTACACCTTC. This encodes CASSYSSGGAYGYTF.

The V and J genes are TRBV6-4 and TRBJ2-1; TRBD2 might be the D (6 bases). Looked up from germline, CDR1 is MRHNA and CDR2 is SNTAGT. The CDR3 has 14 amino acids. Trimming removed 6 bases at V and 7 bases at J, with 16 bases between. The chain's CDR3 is CASRGGFRGNEQFF. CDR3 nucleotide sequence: TGTGCCAGCAGGGGGGGATTTAGGGGAAATGAGCAGTTCTTC.

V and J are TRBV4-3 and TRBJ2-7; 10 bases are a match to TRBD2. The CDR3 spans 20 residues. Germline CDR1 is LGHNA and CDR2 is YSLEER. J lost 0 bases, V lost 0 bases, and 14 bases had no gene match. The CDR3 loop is CASSQDVTGLAGALSYEQYF. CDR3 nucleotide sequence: TGCGCCAGCAGCCAAGATGTCACCGGGCTAGCGGGGGCACTCTCCTACGAGCAGTACTTC.

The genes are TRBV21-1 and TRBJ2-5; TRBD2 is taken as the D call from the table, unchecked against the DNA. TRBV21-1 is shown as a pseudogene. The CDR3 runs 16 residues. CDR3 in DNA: TGTGCCAGCAGCAAAGAGTCGCGGGGGGCCCAAGAGACCCAGTACTTC. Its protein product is CASSKESRGAQETQYF.

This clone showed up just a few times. CDR3 in amino acids: CASSLVGRPSSGNTIYF. CDR3 nucleotides: TGTGCCAGCAGCTTGGTCGGCAGACCGTCCTCTGGAAACACCATATATTTT. V and J are TRBV5-5 and TRBJ1-3; no reliable D call. The length of the CDR3 is 17 residues. The germline V gene encodes CDR1 SGHKS and CDR2 YYEKEE (reference sequence). V was pared by 0 bases and J by 0 bases, with 13 bases between.

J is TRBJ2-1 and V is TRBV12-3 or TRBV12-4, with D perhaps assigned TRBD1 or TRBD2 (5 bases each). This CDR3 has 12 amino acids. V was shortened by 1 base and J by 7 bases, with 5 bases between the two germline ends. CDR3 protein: CASSLGGNEQFF. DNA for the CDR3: TGTGCCAGCAGTTTAGGGGGGAATGAGCAGTTCTTC.

CDR3 coding DNA: TGTGCCAGCAGTCCGACAGGGTCGGTAGCTTTCTTT. Translated, it gives CASSPTGSVAFF. The chain combines TRBV12-3 or TRBV12-4 with TRBJ1-1; 7 bases are a match to TRBD1. CDR3 length: 12 amino acids. V trimming: 5 bases; J trimming: 10 bases; junction bases outside the gene matches: 7.

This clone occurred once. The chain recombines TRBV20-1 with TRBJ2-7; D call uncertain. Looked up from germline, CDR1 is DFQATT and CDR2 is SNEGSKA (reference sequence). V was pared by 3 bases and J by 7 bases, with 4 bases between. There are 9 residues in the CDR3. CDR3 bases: TGCAGTGCTAGTGTTGAGCAGTACTTC. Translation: CSASVEQYF.

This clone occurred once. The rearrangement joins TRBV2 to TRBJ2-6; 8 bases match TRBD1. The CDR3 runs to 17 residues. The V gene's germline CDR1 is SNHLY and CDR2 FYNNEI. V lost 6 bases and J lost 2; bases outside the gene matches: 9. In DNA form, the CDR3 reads TGTGCCAGCAGCCTAAGGACAGGGATGACTGGGGCCAACGTCCTGACTTTC. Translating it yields CASSLRTGMTGANVLTF.

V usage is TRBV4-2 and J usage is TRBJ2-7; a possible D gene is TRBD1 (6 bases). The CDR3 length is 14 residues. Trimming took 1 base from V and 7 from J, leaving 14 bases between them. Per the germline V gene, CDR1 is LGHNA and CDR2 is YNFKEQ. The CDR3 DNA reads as TGTGCCAGCAGCCAAGTGCATCCGGACAGTGAGCAGTACTTC. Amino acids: CASSQVHPDSEQYF.

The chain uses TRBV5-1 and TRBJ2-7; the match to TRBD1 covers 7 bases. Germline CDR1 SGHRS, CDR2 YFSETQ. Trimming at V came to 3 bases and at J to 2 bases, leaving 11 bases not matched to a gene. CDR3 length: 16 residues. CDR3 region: CASSWPGQDFPYEQYF. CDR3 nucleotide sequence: TGCGCCAGCAGCTGGCCTGGACAGGACTTCCCCTACGAGCAGTACTTC. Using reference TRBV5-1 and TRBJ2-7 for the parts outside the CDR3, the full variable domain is KAGVTQTPRYLIKTRGQQVTLSCSPISGHRSVSWYQQTPGQGLQFLFEYFSETQRNKGNFPGRFSGRQFSNSRSEMNVSTLELGDSALYLCASSWPGQDFPYEQYFGPGTRLTVT.

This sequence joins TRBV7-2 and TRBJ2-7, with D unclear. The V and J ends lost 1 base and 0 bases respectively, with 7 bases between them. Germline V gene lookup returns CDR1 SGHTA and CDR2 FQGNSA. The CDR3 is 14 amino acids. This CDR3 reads CASSLVGSSYEQYF. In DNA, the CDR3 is TGTGCCAGCAGCTTAGTAGGCAGCTCCTACGAGCAGTACTTC.

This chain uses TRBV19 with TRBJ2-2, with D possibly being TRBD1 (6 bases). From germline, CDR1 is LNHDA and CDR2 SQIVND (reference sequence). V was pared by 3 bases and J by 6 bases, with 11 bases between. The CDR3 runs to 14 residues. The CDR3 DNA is TGTGCCAGTAGTATCATGGGGGCAGCCGGGGAGCTGTTTTTT. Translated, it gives CASSIMGAAGELFF.

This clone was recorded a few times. The CDR3 nucleotides read TGTGCCAGCGGGAGGACAGGGGGTGAAACCGGGGAGCTGTTTTTT. Translating gives CASGRTGGETGELFF. The V and J genes are TRBV6-5 and TRBJ2-2; TRBD1 agrees at 10 bases. Germline lookup yields CDR1 MNHEY and CDR2 SVGAGI. The V and J ends lost 8 bases and 5 bases, in that order; junction bases with no gene match: 8. This CDR3 is built from 15 residues.